These 8 T cell receptor beta chains originate from one sample sequenced in a study of blood T cell repertoires in COVID-19 (dated by TCRdb to about 2020). The protocol used for the library was the immunoSEQ multiplex PCR assay. Held by TCRdb, this immuneACCESS table contains in-frame sequences only and omits some clones. Under half of the omission traces to an unresolved V gene where checked; the cause of the rest is unknown. Counted in this sample were 300,000 to 450,000 clones; more than 75% of them appeared once. The top ten hold 0.85% to 1.3% of the sample. Material for sequencing was peripheral blood. These TCRs come from a human donor with acute or convalescent COVID-19. The donor label of this sample is uncertain.

The V and J genes are TRBV28 and TRBJ1-2; D is undetermined. V lost 9 bases and J lost 5, with 16 bases in between. The germline V gene has CDR1 MDHEN and CDR2 SYDVKM. The length of the CDR3 is 13 residues. The CDR3 protein is CASSDPGSYGYTF. The DNA of the CDR3 is TGTGCCAGTTCGGACCCGGGATCATATGGCTACACCTTC.

V and J are TRBV7-6 and TRBJ2-1, with D perhaps TRBD2 (5 bases). Germline V gene data show CDR1 as SGHVS and CDR2 as FNYEAQ. This CDR3 has 15 amino acids. V dropped 5 bases and J dropped 3 bases, with 14 bases sitting between them. The CDR3 region is CASSPGLADYNEQFF. CDR3 coding DNA: TGTGCCAGCAGCCCCGGACTCGCTGACTACAATGAGCAGTTCTTC.

As DNA, the CDR3 is TGTGCCAGTAGAGGGCAGGGAAAGAACACTGAAGCTTTCTTT. It translates to CASRGQGKNTEAFF. The gene calls are TRBV19 and TRBJ1-1; D perhaps matches TRBD1 (5 bases). CDR1 and CDR2 from the germline V gene are LNHDA and SQIVND (reference sequence). The CDR3 covers 14 residues. V lost 6 bases to trimming and J lost 1 base, with 12 bases between them.

The chain is built from TRBV2 and TRBJ1-5; 8 nucleotides line up with TRBD1. The germline gives CDR1 SNHLY, CDR2 FYNNEI. V gave up 5 bases and J gave up 4 bases; unmatched junction bases: 4. CDR3 size: 14 residues. CDR3 protein: CASSRQGNNQPQHF. The CDR3 DNA reads TGTGCCAGCAGTCGACAGGGGAATAATCAGCCCCAGCATTTT.

This chain joins TRBV11-2 and TRBJ1-1; a weak D match, TRBD1 (5 bases). The germline gives CDR1 SGHAT, CDR2 FQNNGV. Trimming stripped 2 bases from V and 1 base from J, with 14 bases between. The CDR3 loop spans 16 amino acids. CDR3 in DNA: TGTGCCAGCAGCTTATTCCCACGGACACCGAACACTGAAGCTTTCTTT. Amino acid sequence: CASSLFPRTPNTEAFF.

The chain employs TRBV5-4 and TRBJ2-2; 10 nucleotides agree with TRBD2. J was trimmed by 1 base and V by 4 bases; bases with no gene match: 1. The CDR3 runs 15 residues. The V gene's germline CDR1 is SGHNT and CDR2 YYREEE (reference sequence). CDR3 amino acids: CASSPSGGNTGELFF. Written as DNA, the CDR3 is TGTGCCAGCAGCCCTAGCGGGGGGAACACCGGGGAGCTGTTTTTT. The full variable domain, rest sourced from reference TRBV5-4 and TRBJ2-2, is ETGVTQSPTHLIKTRGQQVTLRCSSQSGHNTVSWYQQALGQGPQFIFQYYREEENGRGNFPPRFSGLQFPNYSSELNVNALELDDSALYLCASSPSGGNTGELFFGEGSRLTVL.

The chain links TRBV7-9 to TRBJ2-7; 10 bases are a match to TRBD2. The CDR3 spans 15 residues. J was trimmed by 0 bases and V by 6 bases; bases with no gene match: 5. The germline V gene has CDR1 SEHNR and CDR2 FQNEAQ (reference sequence). In nucleotides, the CDR3 is TGTGCCAGCAGGCGGACTAGCGGAAGCTCCTACGAGCAGTACTTC. This codes for CASRRTSGSSYEQYF.

This chain connects TRBV5-1 to TRBJ2-6; possible D gene TRBD1, 6 bases. The V and J ends lost 3 bases and 4 bases respectively, with 20 bases between them. The CDR3 is 18 amino acids. Germline loops: CDR1 SGHRS, CDR2 YFSETQ. CDR3 bases: TGCGCCAGCAGCTCGCCCCCCCAGGGGCTGTCAGGGGCCAACGTCCTGACTTTC. This gives the protein CASSSPPQGLSGANVLTF. The whole variable domain, filled in from reference TRBV5-1 and TRBJ2-6, reads KAGVTQTPRYLIKTRGQQVTLSCSPISGHRSVSWYQQTPGQGLQFLFEYFSETQRNKGNFPGRFSGRQFSNSRSEMNVSTLELGDSALYLCASSSPPQGLSGANVLTFGAGSRLTVL.